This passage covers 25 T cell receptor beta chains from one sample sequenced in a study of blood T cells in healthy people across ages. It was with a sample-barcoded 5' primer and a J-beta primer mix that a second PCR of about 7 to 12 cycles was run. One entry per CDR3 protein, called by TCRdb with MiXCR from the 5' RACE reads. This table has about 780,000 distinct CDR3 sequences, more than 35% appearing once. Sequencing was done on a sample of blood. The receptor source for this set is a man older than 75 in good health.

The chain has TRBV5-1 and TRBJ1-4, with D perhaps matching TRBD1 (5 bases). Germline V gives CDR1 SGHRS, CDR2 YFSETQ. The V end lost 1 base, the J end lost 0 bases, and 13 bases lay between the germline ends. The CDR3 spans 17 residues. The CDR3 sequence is CASSLSRGQATNEKLFF. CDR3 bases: TGCGCCAGCAGCTTGAGCCGAGGACAAGCAACTAATGAAAAACTGTTTTTT.

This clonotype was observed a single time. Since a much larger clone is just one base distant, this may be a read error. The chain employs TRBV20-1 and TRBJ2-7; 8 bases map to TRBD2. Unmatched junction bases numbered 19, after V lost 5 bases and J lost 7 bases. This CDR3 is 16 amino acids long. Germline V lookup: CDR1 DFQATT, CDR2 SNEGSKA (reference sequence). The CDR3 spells CSAPNGEAGEYNEQYF. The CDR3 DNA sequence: TGCAGTGCTCCGAACGGGGAAGCGGGAGAATATAATGAGCAGTACTTC.

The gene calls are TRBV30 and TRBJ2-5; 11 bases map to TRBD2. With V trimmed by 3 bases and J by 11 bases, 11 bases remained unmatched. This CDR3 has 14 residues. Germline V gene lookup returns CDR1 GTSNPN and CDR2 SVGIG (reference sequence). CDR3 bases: TGTGCCTGGAGGCCGGGACTAGCGGACAATGAGCAGTACTTC. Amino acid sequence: CAWRPGLADNEQYF. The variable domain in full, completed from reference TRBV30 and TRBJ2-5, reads SQTIHQWPATLVQPVGSPLSLECTVEGTSNPNLYWYRQAAGRGLQLLFYSVGIGQISSEVPQNLSASRPQDRQFILSSKKLLLSDSGFYLCAWRPGLADNEQYFGPGTRLLVL.

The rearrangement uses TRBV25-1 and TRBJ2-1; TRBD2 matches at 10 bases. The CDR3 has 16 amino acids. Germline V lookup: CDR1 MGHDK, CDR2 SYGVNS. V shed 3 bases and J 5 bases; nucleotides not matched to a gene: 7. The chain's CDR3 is CASSDSSGSPNNEQFF. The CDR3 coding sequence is TGTGCCAGCAGTGATTCTAGCGGGAGCCCTAACAATGAGCAGTTCTTC.

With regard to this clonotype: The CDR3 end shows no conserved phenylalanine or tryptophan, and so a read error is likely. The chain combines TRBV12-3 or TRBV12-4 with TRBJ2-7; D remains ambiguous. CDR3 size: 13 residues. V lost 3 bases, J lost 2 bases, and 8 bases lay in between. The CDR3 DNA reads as TGTGCCAGCAGTTTTAGTCGAACCTACGAGCAGTACTAC. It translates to CASSFSRTYEQYY.

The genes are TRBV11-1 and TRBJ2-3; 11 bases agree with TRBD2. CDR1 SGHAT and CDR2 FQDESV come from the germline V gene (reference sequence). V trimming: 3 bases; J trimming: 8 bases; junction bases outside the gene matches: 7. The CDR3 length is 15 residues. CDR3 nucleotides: TGTGCCAGCAGCTTTATAGCGGGGGGGCGTGGTACGCAGTATTTT. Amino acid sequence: CASSFIAGGRGTQYF.

This CDR3 reads CSVGGTDLAKNIQYF. In DNA form, the CDR3 reads TGCAGCGTTGGCGGGACAGACTTAGCCAAAAACATTCAGTACTTC. The chain combines TRBV29-1 with TRBJ2-4; weak D call: TRBD1 (7 bases). Deletions cut 4 bases from V and 0 bases from J, with 13 bases between. This CDR3 spans 15 amino acids. The V gene's germline CDR1 is SQVTM and CDR2 ANQGSEA.

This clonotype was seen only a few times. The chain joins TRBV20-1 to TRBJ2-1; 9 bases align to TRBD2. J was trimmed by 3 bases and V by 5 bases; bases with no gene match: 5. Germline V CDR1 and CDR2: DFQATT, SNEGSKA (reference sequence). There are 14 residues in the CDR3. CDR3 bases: TGCAGTGCTCGGATAGCGGGAGACTACAATGAGCAGTTCTTC. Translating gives CSARIAGDYNEQFF.

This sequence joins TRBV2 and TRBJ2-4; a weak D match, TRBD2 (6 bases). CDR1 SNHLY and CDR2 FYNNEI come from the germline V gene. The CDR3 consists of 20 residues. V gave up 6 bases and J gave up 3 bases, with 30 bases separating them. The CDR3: CASRTQYSGPGWRGKNIQYF. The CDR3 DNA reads TGTGCCAGCAGGACCCAATATAGCGGCCCTGGATGGAGGGGCAAAAACATTCAGTACTTC.

CDR3 residues: CASTRQGPDGYTF. CDR3 sequence (DNA): TGTGCCAGCACCAGACAGGGGCCCGATGGCTACACCTTC. V gene TRBV6-5 combines with J gene TRBJ1-2; 8 nucleotides align to TRBD1. Germline CDR1 is MNHEY and CDR2 is SVGAGI. With 7 bases clipped from V and 6 bases from J, the junction kept 7 bases outside the gene matches. This CDR3 comprises 13 residues.

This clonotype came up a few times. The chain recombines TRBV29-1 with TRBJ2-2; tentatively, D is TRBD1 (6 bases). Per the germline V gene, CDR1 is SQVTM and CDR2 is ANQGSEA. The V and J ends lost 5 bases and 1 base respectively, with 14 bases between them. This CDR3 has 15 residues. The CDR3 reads CSVNSVGGNTGELFF. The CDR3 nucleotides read TGCAGCGTTAACTCAGTAGGGGGGAACACCGGGGAGCTGTTTTTT.

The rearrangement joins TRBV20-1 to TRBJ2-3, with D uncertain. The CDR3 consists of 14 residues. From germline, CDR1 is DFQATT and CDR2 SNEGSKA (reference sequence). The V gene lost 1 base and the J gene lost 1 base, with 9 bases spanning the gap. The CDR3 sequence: CSARVSLGTDTQYF. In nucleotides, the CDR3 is TGCAGTGCTAGAGTTTCCCTTGGCACAGATACGCAGTATTTT.

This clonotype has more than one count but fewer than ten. The CDR3 DNA reads as TGTGCCAGCAGCCAATTTTTCAGGGCGGACACTGAAGCTTTCTTT. Amino acid sequence: CASSQFFRADTEAFF. The chain links TRBV3-1 to TRBJ1-1; a possible D gene is TRBD1 (5 bases). The CDR3 runs 15 residues. Germline lookup yields CDR1 LGHDT and CDR2 YNNKEL (reference sequence). The V gene lost 2 bases and the J gene lost 3 bases, with 13 bases spanning the gap.

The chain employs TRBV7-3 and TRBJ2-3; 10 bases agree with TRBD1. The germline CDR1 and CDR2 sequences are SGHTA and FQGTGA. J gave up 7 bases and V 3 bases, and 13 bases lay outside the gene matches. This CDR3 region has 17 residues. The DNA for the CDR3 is TGTGCCAGCAGCTTCAACCCGGGGACAGGGGTCCCGAATACGCAGTATTTT. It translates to CASSFNPGTGVPNTQYF.

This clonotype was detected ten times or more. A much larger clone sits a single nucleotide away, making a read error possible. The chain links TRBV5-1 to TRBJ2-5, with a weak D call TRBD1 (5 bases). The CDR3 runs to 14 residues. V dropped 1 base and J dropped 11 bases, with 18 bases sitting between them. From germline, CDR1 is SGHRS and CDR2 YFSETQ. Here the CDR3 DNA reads TGCGCCAGCAGCTTGTCACAGGCCGACAATGAGCAGTACTTC. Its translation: CASSLSQADNEQYF.

CDR3 bases: TGTGCCAGCAGCTTGGGACGGGTTTATGCGCAGTACTTC. It yields the protein CASSLGRVYAQYF. This chain uses TRBV5-5 with TRBJ2-7; D is ambiguous. CDR1 and CDR2 (germline): SGHKS, YYEKEE (reference sequence). Trimming stripped 0 bases from V and 9 bases from J, with 13 bases between. There are 13 residues in the CDR3.

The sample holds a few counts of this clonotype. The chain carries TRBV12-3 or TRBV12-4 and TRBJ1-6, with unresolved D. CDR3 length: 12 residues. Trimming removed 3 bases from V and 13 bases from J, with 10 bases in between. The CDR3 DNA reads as TGTGCCAGCAGTTTTTGGGAGGGCCCCCTCCACTTT. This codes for CASSFWEGPLHF.

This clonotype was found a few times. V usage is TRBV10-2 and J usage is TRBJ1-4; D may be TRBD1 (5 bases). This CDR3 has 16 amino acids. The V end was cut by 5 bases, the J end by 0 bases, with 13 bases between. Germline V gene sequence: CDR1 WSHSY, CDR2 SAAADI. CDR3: CASSSRGQSTNEKLFF. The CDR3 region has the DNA TGCGCCAGCAGTTCGCGGGGCCAATCAACTAATGAAAAACTGTTTTTT.

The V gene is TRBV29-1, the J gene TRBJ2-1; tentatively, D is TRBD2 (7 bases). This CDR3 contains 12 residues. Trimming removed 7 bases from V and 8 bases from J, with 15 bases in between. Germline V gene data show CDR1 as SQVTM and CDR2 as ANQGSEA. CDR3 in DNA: TGCAGCGCGGGGGGCGGGATCCATGAGCAGTTCTTC. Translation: CSAGGGIHEQFF.

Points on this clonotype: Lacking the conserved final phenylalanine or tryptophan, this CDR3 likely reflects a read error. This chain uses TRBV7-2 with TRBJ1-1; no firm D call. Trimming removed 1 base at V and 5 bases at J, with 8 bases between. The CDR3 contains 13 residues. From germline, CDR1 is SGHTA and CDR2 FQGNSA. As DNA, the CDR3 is TGTGCCAGCAGCTTAGGAGTACTGACTGAAGCTTTCCTT. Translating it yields CASSLGVLTEAFL.

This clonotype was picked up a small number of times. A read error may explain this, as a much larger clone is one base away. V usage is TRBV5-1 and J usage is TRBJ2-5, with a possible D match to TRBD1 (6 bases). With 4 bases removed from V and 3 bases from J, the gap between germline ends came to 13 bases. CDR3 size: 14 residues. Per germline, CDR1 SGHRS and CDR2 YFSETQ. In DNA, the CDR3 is TGCGCCAGCAGCAAGCGAGGACAGAAAGAGACCCAGTACTTC. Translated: CASSKRGQKETQYF.

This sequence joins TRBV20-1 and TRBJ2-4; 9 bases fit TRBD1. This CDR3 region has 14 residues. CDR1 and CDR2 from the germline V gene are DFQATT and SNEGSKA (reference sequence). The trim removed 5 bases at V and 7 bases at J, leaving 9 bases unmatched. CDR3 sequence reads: CSAVIQGARNIQYF. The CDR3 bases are TGCAGTGCTGTCATACAGGGGGCACGGAACATTCAGTACTTC.

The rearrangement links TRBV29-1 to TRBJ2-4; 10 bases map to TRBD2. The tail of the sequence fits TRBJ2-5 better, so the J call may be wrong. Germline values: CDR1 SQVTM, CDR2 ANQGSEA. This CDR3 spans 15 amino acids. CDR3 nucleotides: TGCAGCGTTCAATCGATAGCGGGAGGAGGAGAGACCCAGTACTTC. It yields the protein CSVQSIAGGGETQYF.

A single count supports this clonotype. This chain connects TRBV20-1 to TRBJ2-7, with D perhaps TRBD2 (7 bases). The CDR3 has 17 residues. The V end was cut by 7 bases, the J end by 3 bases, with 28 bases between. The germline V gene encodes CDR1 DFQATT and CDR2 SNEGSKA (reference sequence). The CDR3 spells CSVPGDLGGGGDYEQYF. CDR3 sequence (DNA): TGCAGTGTCCCCGGGGACTTAGGAGGGGGGGGAGACTACGAGCAGTACTTC.

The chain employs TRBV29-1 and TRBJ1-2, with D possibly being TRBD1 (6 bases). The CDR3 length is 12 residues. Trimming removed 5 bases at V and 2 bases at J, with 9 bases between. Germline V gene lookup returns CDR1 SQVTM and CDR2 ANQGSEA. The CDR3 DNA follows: TGCAGCGTTATGACAGGAAACTATGGCTACACCTTC. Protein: CSVMTGNYGYTF.